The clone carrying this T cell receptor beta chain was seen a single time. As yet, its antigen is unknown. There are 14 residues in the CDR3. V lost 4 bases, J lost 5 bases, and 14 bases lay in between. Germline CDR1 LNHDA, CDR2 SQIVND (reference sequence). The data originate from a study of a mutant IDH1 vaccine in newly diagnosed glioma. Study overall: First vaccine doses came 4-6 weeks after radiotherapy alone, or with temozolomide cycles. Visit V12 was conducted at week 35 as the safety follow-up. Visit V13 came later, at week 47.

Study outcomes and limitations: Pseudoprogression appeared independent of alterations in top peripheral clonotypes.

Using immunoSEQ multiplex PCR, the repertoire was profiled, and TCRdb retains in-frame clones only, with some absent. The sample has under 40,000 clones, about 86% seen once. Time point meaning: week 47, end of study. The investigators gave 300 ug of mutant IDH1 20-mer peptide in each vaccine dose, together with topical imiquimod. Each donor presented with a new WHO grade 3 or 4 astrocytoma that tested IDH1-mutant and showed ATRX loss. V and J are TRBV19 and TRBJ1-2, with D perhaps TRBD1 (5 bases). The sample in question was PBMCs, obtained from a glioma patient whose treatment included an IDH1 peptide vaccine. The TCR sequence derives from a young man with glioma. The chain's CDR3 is CASSNPGLEYGYTF. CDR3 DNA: TGTGCCAGTAGTAATCCGGGACTAGAATATGGCTACACCTTC.